The 13 T cell receptor beta chains given below trace back to one sample, sequenced in a study of T cell responses to AZD1222 COVID-19 vaccine. The protocol was immunoSEQ multiplex PCR, while the TCRdb copy is restricted to in-frame clones and leaves out a portion. The profile shows 120,000 or so clones, about 90% of them singletons. Sequences were derived from peripheral blood, sampled on day 0 of MenACWY control vaccination. The receptors here all came from an adult in good health.

The chain uses TRBV28 and TRBJ2-2; D is uncertain. The V gene's germline CDR1 is MDHEN and CDR2 SYDVKM. This CDR3 comprises 12 residues. Trimming cost V 6 bases and J 6 bases, with 8 bases left between them. The DNA of the CDR3 is TGTGCCAGCAGCTTGGGCCCCGGGGAGCTGTTTTTT. Translating it yields CASSLGPGELFF. The full variable domain, in which reference TRBV28 and TRBJ2-2 provide the parts outside the CDR3, is DVKVTQSSRYLVKRTGEKVFLECVQDMDHENMFWYRQDPGLGLRLIYFSYDVKMKEKGDIPEGYSVSREKKERFSLILESASTNQTSMYLCASSLGPGELFFGEGSRLTVL.

In DNA form, the CDR3 reads TGTGCCTGGAGTGTACGGGGCGGGAGCTCCTACGAGCAGTACTTC. As protein: CAWSVRGGSSYEQYF. This sequence joins TRBV30 and TRBJ2-7; 7 positions agree with TRBD2. CDR1 is GTSNPN, CDR2 SVGIG, per germline (reference sequence). The CDR3 consists of 15 residues. V gave up 0 bases and J gave up 0 bases; unmatched junction bases: 5.

This clone was seen a handful of times. J is TRBJ1-1 and V is TRBV28; TRBD1 matches 7 bases. CDR1 is MDHEN, CDR2 SYDVKM, per germline. The junction had 7 bases not matched to a gene; V was cut back by 6 bases and J by 0 bases. There are 15 residues in the CDR3. The CDR3 region has the DNA TGTGCCAGCAGGCTACAGGGGCGTATGAACACTGAAGCTTTCTTT. It translates to CASRLQGRMNTEAFF. Full variable domain (remainder filled in from reference TRBV28 and TRBJ1-1): DVKVTQSSRYLVKRTGEKVFLECVQDMDHENMFWYRQDPGLGLRLIYFSYDVKMKEKGDIPEGYSVSREKKERFSLILESASTNQTSMYLCASRLQGRMNTEAFFGQGTRLTVV.

The rearrangement uses TRBV12-5 and TRBJ2-5; 8 bases align to TRBD1. With 6 bases clipped from V and 9 bases from J, the junction kept 6 bases outside the gene matches. CDR1 and CDR2 from the germline V gene are LGHNT and FRNRAP. CDR3 length equals 12 residues. CDR3 DNA sequence: TGTGCTAGTGGAAACCGACAGGGGTCCCAGTACTTC. Protein: CASGNRQGSQYF.

The V call is TRBV7-8, the J call TRBJ1-2; 8 bases are shared with TRBD1. Trimming took 0 bases from V and 7 from J; bases not matched to a gene: 10. The germline V gene encodes CDR1 SGHVS and CDR2 FQNEAQ. This CDR3 comprises 16 residues. CDR3 sequence reads: CASSLAGVRGRSGYTF. CDR3 in DNA: TGTGCCAGCAGCTTAGCCGGGGTCAGGGGGCGTAGTGGCTACACCTTC.

The chain couples TRBV12-3 or TRBV12-4 to TRBJ2-5; TRBD1 might be the D (5 bases). The CDR3 runs to 13 residues. Trimming removed 6 bases at V and 6 bases at J, with 14 bases between. Here the CDR3 reads CASSFFGAQTQYF. The CDR3 DNA reads as TGTGCCAGCAGCTTCTTTGGGGCCCAGACCCAGTACTTC.

The chain joins TRBV6-2 or TRBV6-3 to TRBJ2-3; the match to TRBD1 covers 10 bases. This CDR3 is built from 17 residues. Trimming at V came to 5 bases and at J to 4 bases, leaving 12 bases not matched to a gene. Germline V gene sequence: CDR1 MNHEY, CDR2 SVGEGT. Written as DNA, the CDR3 is TGTGCCAGCAGTACGGGGGCCGGGACAGGGGTTGCAGATACGCAGTATTTT. It specifies CASSTGAGTGVADTQYF.

CDR3 sequence reads: CASSLTGGSTEAFF. As DNA, the CDR3 is TGTGCCAGCAGCTTGACAGGGGGGAGCACTGAAGCTTTCTTT. The rearrangement links TRBV11-2 to TRBJ1-1; TRBD1 agrees at 9 bases. CDR1 and CDR2 (germline): SGHAT, FQNNGV. Unmatched junction bases numbered 3, after V lost 3 bases and J lost 4 bases. The CDR3 is 14 residues long.

The chain joins TRBV3-1 (or the pseudogene TRBV3-2) to TRBJ1-6; D is undetermined. The CDR3 length is 17 residues. Germline V lookup: CDR1 LGHDT, CDR2 YNNKEL (reference sequence). With 4 bases removed from V and 0 bases from J, the gap between germline ends came to 13 bases. CDR3 residues: CASSLRGSISYNSPLHF. CDR3 bases: TGTGCCAGCAGCCTCCGAGGGTCGATCTCCTATAATTCACCCCTCCACTTT.

The V gene is TRBV7-9, the J gene TRBJ2-4, with D perhaps matching TRBD1 (6 bases). Trimming shortened V by 5 bases and J by 4 bases, and 9 bases separated the two germline ends. Germline V gene lookup returns CDR1 SEHNR and CDR2 FQNEAQ (reference sequence). The CDR3 contains 13 residues. CDR3 region: CASSTGMKNIQYF. The CDR3 nucleotides read TGTGCCAGCAGCACAGGGATGAAAAACATTCAGTACTTC.

In this sample, this clone turned up once. The rearrangement joins TRBV27 to TRBJ2-7; D not resolved. The V gene lost 5 bases and the J gene lost 0 bases, with 11 bases spanning the gap. CDR3 length equals 14 residues. CDR1 MNHEY and CDR2 SMNVEV come from the germline V gene (reference sequence). The CDR3 sequence is CASSPAGDSYEQYV. CDR3 coding DNA: TGTGCCAGCAGTCCCGCAGGAGACTCCTACGAGCAGTACGTC.

Only one count was recorded for this clone. This CDR3 reads CASSQSGGKPTEQYF. DNA of the CDR3: TGTGCCAGCTCGCAATCGGGGGGTAAGCCTACCGAGCAGTACTTC. The V call is TRBV3-1 (or the pseudogene TRBV3-2), the J call TRBJ2-7, with TRBD2 identical over 7 bases. This CDR3 is 15 amino acids long. Germline loops: CDR1 LGHDT, CDR2 YNNKEL (reference sequence). V was clipped by 8 bases and J by 6 bases; unmatched bases: 16.

The chain is built from TRBV21-1 and TRBJ1-3. TRBV21-1 is a pseudogene segment. CDR3 length: 18 amino acids. Here the CDR3 reads CASSLGGSPPLSGNTIYF. For the CDR3, the DNA is TGTGCCAGCAGCTTGGGGGGGTCCCCTCCCCTCTCTGGAAACACCATATATTTT.